This T cell receptor beta chain was identified in a study of control samples from healthy donors and cancer patients. This CDR3 contains 16 residues. Looked up from germline, CDR1 is LGHNA and CDR2 is YNFKEQ. V lost 0 bases to trimming and J lost 5 bases; unmatched junction nucleotides: 7. Assay: immunoSEQ multiplex PCR; the TCRdb copy retains only in-frame clones and omits some. The profile shows over 120,000 clones, around 92% of them singletons. The specimen was blood. This sequence joins TRBV4-2 and TRBJ2-3, with 8 positions matching TRBD2. The receptor comes from a man aged 25-45 years in good health. CDR3 loop: CASSQETGGAVDTQYF. The CDR3 region has the DNA TGTGCCAGCAGCCAAGAAACCGGGGGGGCAGTAGATACGCAGTATTTT.